The 32 T cell receptor beta chains listed next were all sequenced from one sample in a study of T cells in Graves' hyperthyroidism and ophthalmopathy. The source material, RNA transcripts, was used to amplify TCR beta CDR3 regions. RT-PCR in the first round (using the HTBI primer set) targeted the TCR CDR3. TCRdb re-called the multiplex PCR reads through MiXCR, storing one row per CDR3 protein. This sample carries under 550,000 distinct CDR3 sequences, about 20% of them seen once, and the ten largest clones take 47%. The sequencing sample was made of blood. These receptors all come from a man between 40 and 49 years old with Graves' ophthalmopathy.

The chain uses TRBV10-1 and TRBJ2-7, with 8 bases matching TRBD2. The CDR3 consists of 15 residues. With V trimmed by 2 bases and J by 6 bases, 9 bases remained unmatched. The germline V gene encodes CDR1 WNHNN and CDR2 SYGVQD (reference sequence). The CDR3 DNA reads TGCGCCAGCAGTGAGGCGGGGGGCGCATCTCTCGAGCAGTACTTC. As protein: CASSEAGGASLEQYF.

This clonotype was recorded many times. The chain employs TRBV2 and TRBJ2-7; tentatively, D is TRBD2 (6 bases). The CDR3 covers 17 residues. Trimming shortened V by 6 bases and J by 0 bases, and 21 bases separated the two germline ends. Germline values: CDR1 SNHLY, CDR2 FYNNEI. In DNA form, the CDR3 reads TGTGCCAGCAGCGCCCCGGGAGAGGGAACACTCTCCTACGAGCAGTACTTC. Translation: CASSAPGEGTLSYEQYF.

This clonotype was detected a few times. The rearrangement joins TRBV6-6 to TRBJ2-1; D might be TRBD1 (5 bases). In germline, CDR1 is MNHNY, CDR2 SVGAGI (reference sequence). The CDR3 runs 18 residues. V was trimmed by 0 bases and J by 0 bases, leaving 15 bases between them. As DNA, the CDR3 is TGTGCCAGCAGTTACTCTGCCCGACAGAGTTTCTCCTACAATGAGCAGTTCTTC. Translated, it gives CASSYSARQSFSYNEQFF.

This clonotype was counted between two and nine times. The chain combines TRBV19 with TRBJ2-2, with 7 bases fitting TRBD1. Germline V gives CDR1 LNHDA, CDR2 SQIVND (reference sequence). CDR3 length: 14 amino acids. The J segment lost 5 bases and the V segment lost 6 bases, leaving 6 bases of the junction unmatched. The CDR3 loop is CASSPGQYTGELFF. CDR3 nucleotides: TGTGCCAGTAGCCCGGGACAGTATACCGGGGAGCTGTTTTTT.

A word on this clonotype: This may be a read error, as it is one base from a much larger clone. The J gene is TRBJ2-3, the V gene TRBV7-2, with 9 nucleotides matching TRBD2. With 7 bases clipped from V and 5 bases from J, the junction kept 10 bases outside the gene matches. This CDR3 has 15 residues. Germline CDR1 and CDR2: SGHTA and FQGNSA. The DNA for the CDR3 is TGTGCCAGCATTCCTAGCGGGGCGTTCAAAGATACGCAGTATTTT. Amino acids: CASIPSGAFKDTQYF. The entire variable domain, with the rest obtained from reference TRBV7-2 and TRBJ2-3, is as follows: GAGVSQSPSNKVTEKGKDVELRCDPISGHTALYWYRQSLGQGLEFLIYFQGNSAPDKSGLPSDRFSAERTGGSVSTLTIQRTQQEDSAVYLCASIPSGAFKDTQYFGPGTRLTVL.

This clonotype was counted ten times or more. CDR3 amino acids: CASSLISGSTEAFF. The CDR3 DNA is TGTGCCAGCAGCTTAATTAGCGGATCCACTGAAGCTTTCTTT. The chain links TRBV7-3 to TRBJ1-1, with D unclear. The CDR3 runs 14 residues. The ends were cut back, 1 base at V and 4 bases at J, with 10 bases in the middle. CDR1 and CDR2 from the germline V gene are SGHTA and FQGTGA.

This clonotype was seen a handful of times. Just one base apart from a much larger clone, this may be a read error. J is TRBJ2-7 and V is TRBV6-1, with D maybe TRBD1 (6 bases). Germline V gives CDR1 MNHNS, CDR2 SASEGT. This CDR3 is built from 14 residues. The CDR3 region has the DNA TGTGCCGGCAGTGAAGGGGGACCCTATTACGAGCAGTACTTC. Translating gives CAGSEGGPYYEQYF.

This clonotype was detected only a few times. The chain links TRBV15 to TRBJ2-2, with 11 bases matching TRBD1. Germline CDR1 LNHNV, CDR2 YYDKDF (reference sequence). Losses at the gene ends were 5 bases for V and 3 bases for J; bases not matched to a gene: 2. This CDR3 has 15 residues. The DNA for the CDR3 is TGTGCCACCAGCGGGGGACAGGGGGACACCGGGGAGCTGTTTTTT. Its protein product is CATSGGQGDTGELFF.

This chain uses TRBV20-1 with TRBJ2-5, with TRBD2 matching over 10 bases. The CDR3 runs to 17 residues. Germline CDR1 reads DFQATT; CDR2 reads SNEGSKA (reference sequence). V gave up 0 bases and J gave up 5 bases; unmatched junction bases: 12. The CDR3 bases are TGCAGTGCTAGAGATCGGCTAGCGGGGGCCCGGCGGGAGACCCAGTACTTC. Its protein product is CSARDRLAGARRETQYF.

The genes are TRBV12-3 or TRBV12-4 and TRBJ2-4; no clear D gene. The CDR3 has 13 residues. The V end lost 2 bases, the J end lost 6 bases, and 8 bases lay between the germline ends. As DNA, the CDR3 is TGTGCCAGCAGTTTATCTCCAGTAAACATTCAGTACTTC. It yields the protein CASSLSPVNIQYF.

This clonotype appeared many times. This chain connects TRBV12-3 or TRBV12-4 to TRBJ2-5, with a weak D call TRBD2 (6 bases). The CDR3 extends over 15 amino acids. V shed 9 bases and J shed 7 bases, with 24 bases lying between them. The DNA for the CDR3 is TGTGCCAGTACCCCGTGGGGGGACCCAAGGGGGACCCAGTACTTC. Amino acids: CASTPWGDPRGTQYF.

This chain joins TRBV9 and TRBJ2-7; 8 bases are a match to TRBD2. The V gene's germline CDR1 is SGDLS and CDR2 YYNGEE. This CDR3 contains 16 residues. Trimming at V came to 2 bases and at J to 4 bases, leaving 11 bases not matched to a gene. CDR3 residues: CASSVGMGSGVYEQYF. As DNA, the CDR3 is TGTGCCAGCAGCGTGGGGATGGGTAGCGGGGTTTACGAGCAGTACTTC.

This clonotype showed up many times. The chain joins TRBV29-1 to TRBJ2-3; either TRBD1 or TRBD2 may fit D (5 bases each). V was shortened by 6 bases and J by 2 bases, with 12 bases between the two germline ends. This CDR3 spans 13 amino acids. The germline gives CDR1 SQVTM, CDR2 ANQGSEA. As DNA, the CDR3 is TGCAGCGTCGGGGACGGATTCACAGATACGCAGTATTTT. Protein product: CSVGDGFTDTQYF.

This chain links TRBV12-3 or TRBV12-4 with TRBJ1-5; D is perhaps TRBD1 (5 bases). The CDR3 runs to 18 residues. Trimming pared 5 bases from V and 4 bases from J, leaving 24 bases between. The CDR3 region is CASSRLRGLRQGNQPQHF. The CDR3 coding sequence is TGTGCCAGCAGTCGACTTAGGGGCCTTCGTCAAGGGAATCAGCCCCAGCATTTT.

This clonotype appeared many times. This chain connects TRBV30 to TRBJ1-1; D is perhaps TRBD1 (6 bases). V lost 3 bases and J 3 bases, leaving 11 bases between the germline ends. Germline V gene data show CDR1 as GTSNPN and CDR2 as SVGIG (reference sequence). The CDR3 has 13 amino acids. DNA for the CDR3: TGTGCCTGGAGCCGGGGGGCCTACACTGAAGCTTTCTTT. Its protein product is CAWSRGAYTEAFF.

A note on this clonotype: A much bigger clone sits one base away, suggesting this may be a read error. The V gene is TRBV2, the J gene TRBJ2-7; D remains ambiguous. Trimming shortened V by 4 bases and J by 0 bases, and 4 bases separated the two germline ends. This CDR3 has 12 amino acids. Germline CDR1 reads SNHLY; CDR2 reads FYNNEI. The CDR3 coding sequence is TGTGCCAGCAGTGCGGACTCCTACGAGCAGTACTTC. This gives the protein CASSADSYEQYF.

The chain is built from TRBV19 and TRBJ2-7; 7 bases map to TRBD2. The CDR3 loop spans 19 amino acids. The V gene end was trimmed by 6 bases and the J gene end by 3 bases; junction bases not matched to a gene: 23. Germline V gene data show CDR1 as LNHDA and CDR2 as SQIVND (reference sequence). The CDR3 nucleotides are TGTGCCAGTAGGGGGAGGGGCAGGAAGACTCAACCTCCAGACTACGAGCAGTACTTC. Its translation: CASRGRGRKTQPPDYEQYF.

A word on this clonotype: At one end the junction does not follow the germline gene, possibly because of a read error. This chain links TRBV27 with TRBJ2-7, with D maybe TRBD2 (6 bases). This CDR3 has 13 amino acids. The germline V gene has CDR1 MNHEY and CDR2 SMNVEV (reference sequence). CDR3: CASNLSGVNEQYF. As DNA, the CDR3 is TGTGCCAGCAATTTATCGGGAGTTAACGAGCAGTACTTC.

This clonotype has just a few counts. The V call is TRBV28, the J call TRBJ2-3, with TRBD2 identical over 9 bases. The CDR3 length is 15 residues. The trim removed 6 bases at V and 4 bases at J, leaving 8 bases unmatched. Germline V gene sequence: CDR1 MDHEN, CDR2 SYDVKM. CDR3 sequence (DNA): TGTGCCAGCAGACAAGGGACTAGCCTGCCAGATACGCAGTATTTT. Protein sequence: CASRQGTSLPDTQYF.

This clonotype was observed many times. The rearrangement uses TRBV28 and TRBJ2-7; tentative D call: TRBD1 (6 bases). The V gene's germline CDR1 is MDHEN and CDR2 SYDVKM. Trimming took off 3 bases at V and 1 base at J, with 10 bases between the two ends. CDR3 length: 14 residues. The CDR3 DNA sequence: TGTGCCAGCAGTTTCCCACAGGGATCCTACGAGCAGTACTTC. This sequence encodes CASSFPQGSYEQYF.

CDR3 in amino acids: CASSSPEGRAYNEQFF. CDR3 coding DNA: TGTGCCAGCAGCTCTCCGGAGGGGAGGGCCTACAATGAGCAGTTCTTC. The chain has TRBV5-6 and TRBJ2-1; 7 positions match TRBD2. With V trimmed by 3 bases and J by 2 bases, 8 bases remained unmatched. The CDR3 length is 16 residues. Germline V gives CDR1 SGHDT, CDR2 YYEEEE.

The genes are TRBV5-1 and TRBJ1-2; D is unclear. The germline CDR1 and CDR2 sequences are SGHRS and YFSETQ. Trimming left V 3 bases short and J 3 bases short, with 12 bases between. The CDR3 loop spans 14 amino acids. The CDR3 is CASSSSDGHYGYTF. As DNA, the CDR3 is TGCGCCAGCAGCTCAAGTGACGGCCACTATGGCTACACCTTC.

Written as DNA, the CDR3 is TGTGCCAGCAGTTCGGGAGTCCAGCCCCAGCATTTT. Encoded protein: CASSSGVQPQHF. The J gene is TRBJ1-5, the V gene TRBV28; D call uncertain. V lost 4 bases to trimming and J lost 7 bases, with 8 bases between them. The CDR3 length is 12 residues. Looked up from germline, CDR1 is MDHEN and CDR2 is SYDVKM.

This clonotype appeared a few times. This rearrangement joins TRBV20-1 to TRBJ1-2, with 9 bases aligning to TRBD1. Germline-derived CDR1 and CDR2 are DFQATT and SNEGSKA (reference sequence). The CDR3 has 11 amino acids. The CDR3 is CSEGRTGVHTF. The CDR3 DNA follows: TGCAGCGAGGGGAGGACAGGGGTACACACCTTC.

A few counts support this clonotype. The rearrangement uses TRBV11-2 and TRBJ2-2, with D uncertain. In germline, CDR1 is SGHAT, CDR2 FQNNGV. V dropped 1 base and J dropped 4 bases, with 10 bases sitting between them. CDR3 length: 15 amino acids. CDR3 in amino acids: CASSLAGRSTGELFF. The CDR3 bases are TGTGCCAGCAGCTTAGCTGGGCGGAGCACCGGGGAGCTGTTTTTT. The full variable domain, in which reference TRBV11-2 and TRBJ2-2 provide the parts outside the CDR3, is EAGVAQSPRYKIIEKRQSVAFWCNPISGHATLYWYQQILGQGPKLLIQFQNNGVVDDSQLPKDRFSAERLKGVDSTLKIQPAKLEDSAVYLCASSLAGRSTGELFFGEGSRLTVL.

The J gene is TRBJ1-2, the V gene TRBV18, with 8 nucleotides matching TRBD1. V gave up 4 bases and J gave up 0 bases; unmatched junction bases: 4. Germline CDR1 is KGHSH and CDR2 is LQKENI. There are 15 residues in the CDR3. The DNA of the CDR3 is TGTGCCAGCTCACGAGGACAGGGAACTAACTATGGCTACACCTTC. Encoded protein: CASSRGQGTNYGYTF.

The chain recombines TRBV7-9 with TRBJ2-7; 7 bases align to TRBD1. V gave up 5 bases and J gave up 2 bases; unmatched junction bases: 12. This CDR3 spans 16 amino acids. The germline gives CDR1 SEHNR, CDR2 FQNEAQ (reference sequence). CDR3 residues: CASSPETGPQTYEQYF. CDR3 bases: TGTGCCAGCAGCCCCGAGACAGGGCCCCAAACCTACGAGCAGTACTTC. The full variable domain, in which reference TRBV7-9 and TRBJ2-7 provide the parts outside the CDR3, is DTGVSQNPRHKITKRGQNVTFRCDPISEHNRLYWYRQTLGQGPEFLTYFQNEAQLEKSRLLSDRFSAERPKGSFSTLEIQRTEQGDSAMYLCASSPETGPQTYEQYFGPGTRLTVT.

The V and J genes are TRBV7-3 and TRBJ2-1, with D unresolved. The length of the CDR3 is 14 residues. V was trimmed by 3 bases and J by 6 bases, leaving 12 bases between them. Germline assignment: CDR1 SGHTA and CDR2 FQGTGA. In DNA form, the CDR3 reads TGTGCCAGCAGCTTGGAACCAAAGCGCAATGAGCAGTTCTTC. Protein product: CASSLEPKRNEQFF.

V usage is TRBV29-1 and J usage is TRBJ2-1, with 13 bases fitting TRBD2. With 4 bases clipped from V and 10 bases from J, the junction kept 10 bases outside the gene matches. Per germline, CDR1 SQVTM and CDR2 ANQGSEA. The CDR3 has 15 amino acids. DNA of the CDR3: TGCAGCGTTGTCCTCACTAGCGGGGGGGCCAGGGAGCAGTTCTTC. Residues: CSVVLTSGGAREQFF.

This clonotype was seen a single time. The rearrangement joins TRBV2 to TRBJ2-6; 7 bases align to TRBD1. The germline CDR1 and CDR2 sequences are SNHLY and FYNNEI. V gave up 7 bases and J gave up 2 bases; unmatched junction bases: 11. The CDR3 sequence is 17 residues long. CDR3 DNA: TGTGCCAGCAAGCAGAGGGGACAGAGGACTGGGGCCAACGTCCTGACTTTC. Translation gives CASKQRGQRTGANVLTF.

This clonotype was observed a few times. The V call is TRBV20-1, the J call TRBJ1-2, with TRBD1 as a possible D gene (6 bases). This CDR3 region has 12 residues. Trimming took 3 bases from V and 5 from J, leaving 10 bases between them. Germline V lookup: CDR1 DFQATT, CDR2 SNEGSKA (reference sequence). CDR3 loop: CSASHQGYGYTF. The CDR3 coding sequence is TGCAGTGCTAGTCATCAGGGGTATGGCTACACCTTC.

This clonotype was seen more than once but under ten times. The chain combines TRBV2 with TRBJ1-2; tentative D call: TRBD1 (6 bases). This CDR3 is 14 amino acids long. Germline CDR1 and CDR2: SNHLY and FYNNEI. V lost 5 bases and J 8 bases, leaving 18 bases between the germline ends. The CDR3 sequence is CASSRDRLLEGYTF. The CDR3 DNA reads TGTGCCAGCAGTCGAGACAGGTTGCTTGAGGGCTACACCTTC. The full variable domain, in which reference TRBV2 and TRBJ1-2 provide the parts outside the CDR3, is EPEVTQTPSHQVTQMGQEVILRCVPISNHLYFYWYRQILGQKVEFLVSFYNNEISEKSEIFDDQFSVERPDGSNFTLKIRSTKLEDSAMYFCASSRDRLLEGYTFGSGTRLTVV.